This is a list of T cell receptor beta chains from one sample in a study of cytomegalovirus exposure and HLA in healthy donors. Libraries were prepared by immunoSEQ multiplex PCR; TCRdb keeps only in-frame clonotypes and omits some of them. This table holds tens of thousands of clones, around 80% found once. Material: PBMCs. These receptors were collected from a man in his forties in good health and CMV-seronegative. Each CDR3 is given with its conserved first and last residue. A D gene is named only where the DNA matches it firmly. Size tells how often a clone was seen (once, few, many) or the class of an expanded clone, and some rows leave it out.

d_call: -; j_call: TRBJ2-5; clone_size: -; v_call: TRBV18; cdr3_aa: CASSPGWDTEETQYF; cdr3_nt: TGTGCCAGCTCACCTGGGTGGGACACAGAAGAGACCCAGTACTTC
d_call: -; j_call: TRBJ2-5; clone_size: -; v_call: TRBV2; cdr3_aa: CASSEAARGAETQYF; cdr3_nt: TGTGCCAGCAGTGAAGCCGCCAGGGGAGCGGAGACCCAGTACTTC
d_call: TRBD1; j_call: TRBJ2-4; clone_size: -; v_call: TRBV7-8; cdr3_aa: CASSTDRQNIQYF; cdr3_nt: TGTGCCAGCAGCACGGACAGGCAAAACATTCAGTACTTC
d_call: TRBD1; j_call: TRBJ2-1; clone_size: -; v_call: TRBV2; cdr3_aa: CASSPTGTGAYNEQFF; cdr3_nt: TGTGCCAGCAGCCCCACAGGGACAGGGGCCTACAATGAGCAGTTCTTC
d_call: TRBD2; j_call: TRBJ2-7; clone_size: -; v_call: TRBV6-4; cdr3_aa: CASSESSGRSTYEQYF; cdr3_nt: TGTGCCAGCAGTGAGTCCAGCGGGAGGAGTACCTACGAGCAGTACTTC
d_call: -; j_call: TRBJ2-5; clone_size: -; v_call: TRBV7-3; cdr3_aa: CASSLQRQETQYF; cdr3_nt: TGTGCCAGCAGCTTACAGCGGCAAGAGACCCAGTACTTC
d_call: -; j_call: TRBJ1-5; clone_size: -; v_call: TRBV28; cdr3_aa: CASMRRANSNQPQHF; cdr3_nt: TGTGCCAGCATGCGGCGGGCAAATAGCAATCAGCCCCAGCATTTT
d_call: -; j_call: TRBJ2-3; clone_size: -; v_call: TRBV27; cdr3_aa: CASSKKSITDTQYF; cdr3_nt: TGTGCCAGCAGCAAGAAGAGCATCACAGATACGCAGTATTTT
d_call: TRBD2; j_call: TRBJ2-1; clone_size: few; v_call: TRBV7-3; cdr3_aa: CASSLSTGTRGANEQFF; cdr3_nt: TGTGCCAGCAGCCTTAGCACCGGGACTAGGGGCGCCAATGAGCAGTTCTTC
d_call: TRBD1; j_call: TRBJ2-1; clone_size: -; v_call: TRBV18; cdr3_aa: CASSSQGRVYNEQFF; cdr3_nt: TGTGCCAGCTCATCACAGGGGCGCGTTTACAATGAGCAGTTCTTC
d_call: TRBD2; j_call: TRBJ2-3; clone_size: -; v_call: TRBV6-5; cdr3_aa: CASSYNGGADTQYF; cdr3_nt: TGTGCCAGCAGTTATAACGGGGGGGCAGATACGCAGTATTTT
d_call: TRBD1; j_call: TRBJ2-7; clone_size: -; v_call: TRBV11-3; cdr3_aa: CASRDRGYEQYF; cdr3_nt: TGTGCCAGCAGGGACAGGGGATACGAGCAGTACTTC
d_call: TRBD1; j_call: TRBJ2-5; clone_size: -; v_call: TRBV18; cdr3_aa: CASSPGQGAGEQYF; cdr3_nt: TGTGCCAGCTCACCTGGACAGGGGGCTGGGGAGCAGTACTTC
d_call: TRBD1; j_call: TRBJ1-4; clone_size: -; v_call: TRBV28; cdr3_aa: CASRNFQGANEKLFF; cdr3_nt: TGTGCCAGCAGGAACTTTCAGGGGGCTAATGAAAAACTGTTTTTT
d_call: TRBD1; j_call: TRBJ2-5; clone_size: -; v_call: TRBV7-9; cdr3_aa: CASSIGRTTGAQETQYF; cdr3_nt: TGTGCCAGCAGCATCGGCCGAACGACAGGGGCACAAGAGACCCAGTACTTC
d_call: TRBD2; j_call: TRBJ2-2; clone_size: -; v_call: TRBV4-1; cdr3_aa: CASSQDLAGRTGELFF; cdr3_nt: TGCGCCAGCAGCCAAGATCTAGCGGGAAGGACCGGGGAGCTGTTTTTT
d_call: -; j_call: TRBJ2-7; clone_size: -; v_call: TRBV6-5; cdr3_aa: CASRGIYEQYF; cdr3_nt: TGTGCCAGCAGGGGCATCTACGAGCAGTACTTC
d_call: -; j_call: TRBJ2-1; clone_size: -; v_call: TRBV7-9; cdr3_aa: CASSPLRPDSYNEQFF; cdr3_nt: TGTGCCAGCAGCCCATTACGGCCGGACAGCTACAATGAGCAGTTCTTC
d_call: -; j_call: TRBJ2-1; clone_size: -; v_call: TRBV14; cdr3_aa: CASSPSRSPGSNEQFF; cdr3_nt: TGTGCCAGCAGCCCCTCTCGAAGCCCGGGAAGCAATGAGCAGTTCTTC
d_call: TRBD1; j_call: TRBJ2-7; clone_size: -; v_call: TRBV5-1; cdr3_aa: CASSDLGQGAGEQYF; cdr3_nt: TGCGCCAGCAGCGACCTGGGGCAGGGGGCCGGGGAGCAGTACTTC
d_call: -; j_call: TRBJ2-7; clone_size: -; v_call: TRBV15; cdr3_aa: CATSRGDTSYEQYF; cdr3_nt: TGTGCCACCAGCAGGGGAGACACTTCCTACGAGCAGTACTTC
d_call: TRBD1; j_call: TRBJ2-3; clone_size: -; v_call: TRBV6-1; cdr3_aa: CASQDRGTDTQYF; cdr3_nt: TGTGCCAGCCAGGACAGGGGCACAGATACGCAGTATTTT
d_call: TRBD1; j_call: TRBJ2-7; clone_size: -; v_call: TRBV25-1; cdr3_aa: CASTQGLNEQYF; cdr3_nt: TGTGCCAGCACACAGGGGCTCAACGAGCAGTACTTC
d_call: TRBD1; j_call: TRBJ2-3; clone_size: -; v_call: TRBV7-6; cdr3_aa: CASSQAGTGRLLAQYF; cdr3_nt: TGTGCCAGCAGCCAAGCCGGGACAGGGAGACTCCTGGCGCAGTATTTT
d_call: TRBD2; j_call: TRBJ2-7; clone_size: -; v_call: TRBV4-1; cdr3_aa: CASSQIFGLAGVHEQYF; cdr3_nt: TGCGCCAGCAGCCAGATCTTCGGACTAGCGGGGGTGCACGAGCAGTACTTC
d_call: TRBD1; j_call: TRBJ2-7; clone_size: -; v_call: TRBV5-6; cdr3_aa: CASSLLATRTGTPYEQYF; cdr3_nt: TGTGCCAGCAGCTTGTTGGCGACTCGGACAGGGACGCCCTACGAGCAGTACTTC
d_call: TRBD2; j_call: TRBJ2-3; clone_size: -; v_call: TRBV5-4; cdr3_aa: CASSPRTSGRATDTQYF; cdr3_nt: TGTGCCAGCAGCCCCCGGACTAGCGGGAGGGCCACAGATACGCAGTATTTT
d_call: -; j_call: TRBJ1-5; clone_size: -; v_call: TRBV18; cdr3_aa: CASSPPGKGGNQPQHF; cdr3_nt: TGTGCCAGCTCACCCCCCGGAAAGGGAGGCAATCAGCCCCAGCATTTT
d_call: -; j_call: TRBJ2-5; clone_size: once; v_call: TRBV7-2; cdr3_aa: CASRLRERETQYF; cdr3_nt: TGTGCCAGCAGACTTAGGGAGCGCGAGACCCAGTACTTC
d_call: TRBD1; j_call: TRBJ2-7; clone_size: few; v_call: TRBV6-6; cdr3_aa: CASSYPGQRRPYEQYF; cdr3_nt: TGTGCCAGCAGTTACCCGGGACAGCGACGGCCCTACGAGCAGTACTTC
d_call: TRBD1; j_call: TRBJ1-5; clone_size: -; v_call: TRBV19; cdr3_aa: CASSMGYRGPQPQHF; cdr3_nt: TGTGCCAGTAGTATGGGGTACAGGGGACCTCAGCCCCAGCATTTT
d_call: TRBD1; j_call: TRBJ1-1; clone_size: -; v_call: TRBV27; cdr3_aa: CASSPDATGAFWTEAFF; cdr3_nt: TGTGCCAGCAGTCCCGACGCGACAGGGGCGTTTTGGACTGAAGCTTTCTTT
d_call: TRBD2; j_call: TRBJ2-7; clone_size: -; v_call: TRBV4-1; cdr3_aa: CASSQATGGQYEQYF; cdr3_nt: TGCGCCAGCAGCCAAGCAACGGGGGGGCAGTACGAGCAGTACTTC
d_call: -; j_call: TRBJ1-3; clone_size: -; v_call: TRBV2; cdr3_aa: CASSDVLSGNTIYF; cdr3_nt: TGTGCCAGCAGTGACGTTCTCTCTGGAAACACCATATATTTT
d_call: TRBD1; j_call: TRBJ2-2; clone_size: medium-sized; v_call: TRBV2; cdr3_aa: CASRQDRGTGELFF; cdr3_nt: TGTGCCAGCAGGCAGGACAGGGGGACCGGGGAGCTGTTTTTT
d_call: -; j_call: TRBJ1-1; clone_size: few; v_call: TRBV5-6; cdr3_aa: CASSLVGNVAFF; cdr3_nt: TGTGCCAGCAGCTTGGTGGGCAATGTAGCTTTCTTT
d_call: TRBD1; j_call: TRBJ2-1; clone_size: -; v_call: TRBV5-1; cdr3_aa: CASSSGPGGWGEQFF; cdr3_nt: TGCGCCAGCAGCTCTGGGCCAGGGGGTTGGGGTGAGCAGTTCTTC
d_call: -; j_call: TRBJ2-2; clone_size: -; v_call: TRBV7-8; cdr3_aa: CASSLVNRGTNTGELFF; cdr3_nt: TGTGCCAGCAGCTTAGTGAATCGGGGGACCAACACCGGGGAGCTGTTTTTT
d_call: -; j_call: TRBJ1-3; clone_size: -; v_call: TRBV5-6; cdr3_aa: CASSGRSKVERVIIYF; cdr3_nt: TGTGCCAGCAGCGGGAGGAGCAAGGTCGAGCGGGTCATCATATATTTT
d_call: TRBD1; j_call: TRBJ2-7; clone_size: -; v_call: TRBV4-2; cdr3_aa: CASSPTIGQDYEQYF; cdr3_nt: TGTGCCAGCAGCCCCACGATAGGACAGGACTACGAGCAGTACTTC
d_call: -; j_call: TRBJ1-6; clone_size: -; v_call: TRBV19; cdr3_aa: CASSIRLPSSYNSPLHF; cdr3_nt: TGTGCCAGTAGTATAAGACTGCCGAGCTCCTATAATTCACCCCTCCACTTT
d_call: -; j_call: TRBJ1-2; clone_size: once; v_call: TRBV18; cdr3_aa: CASSPPSVPSYTF; cdr3_nt: TGTGCCAGCTCACCACCGTCAGTTCCGAGCTACACCTTC
d_call: -; j_call: TRBJ2-7; clone_size: -; v_call: TRBV15; cdr3_aa: CATSRAPKSSYEQYF; cdr3_nt: TGTGCCACCAGCAGAGCCCCTAAGAGCTCCTACGAGCAGTACTTC
d_call: TRBD2; j_call: TRBJ2-3; clone_size: once; v_call: TRBV19; cdr3_aa: CASSIDYRLAGADTQYF; cdr3_nt: TGTGCCAGTAGTATAGATTACAGACTAGCGGGAGCCGATACGCAGTATTTT
d_call: -; j_call: TRBJ1-5; clone_size: -; v_call: TRBV4-1; cdr3_aa: CASSQVEGQPQHF; cdr3_nt: TGCGCCAGCAGCCAAGTGGAGGGCCAGCCCCAGCATTTT
d_call: TRBD2; j_call: TRBJ2-5; clone_size: -; v_call: TRBV5-4; cdr3_aa: CASSLALADGETQYF; cdr3_nt: TGTGCCAGCAGCTTGGCACTAGCGGATGGGGAGACCCAGTACTTC
d_call: -; j_call: TRBJ2-7; clone_size: -; v_call: TRBV21-1; cdr3_aa: CASSPPTDYEQYF; cdr3_nt: TGTGCCAGCAGCCCACCGACAGATTACGAGCAGTACTTC
d_call: TRBD2; j_call: TRBJ2-6; clone_size: -; v_call: TRBV6-5; cdr3_aa: CASSYGGAGANVLTF; cdr3_nt: TGTGCCAGCAGTTACGGGGGGGCTGGGGCCAACGTCCTGACTTTC
d_call: -; j_call: TRBJ2-1; clone_size: few; v_call: TRBV5-1; cdr3_aa: CASSLGAGYNEQFF; cdr3_nt: TGCGCCAGCAGCTTGGGGGCGGGCTACAATGAGCAGTTCTTC
d_call: TRBD2; j_call: TRBJ2-3; clone_size: -; v_call: TRBV29-1; cdr3_aa: CSVLADTDTQYF; cdr3_nt: TGCAGCGTACTAGCGGACACAGATACGCAGTATTTT
d_call: -; j_call: TRBJ2-3; clone_size: -; v_call: TRBV5-6; cdr3_aa: CASSALRDTQYF; cdr3_nt: TGTGCCAGCAGCGCCCTGCGGGATACGCAGTATTTT
d_call: -; j_call: TRBJ2-7; clone_size: few; v_call: TRBV6-6; cdr3_aa: CASSYGALTSYEQYF; cdr3_nt: TGTGCCAGCAGTTATGGGGCCCTCACCTCCTACGAGCAGTACTTC